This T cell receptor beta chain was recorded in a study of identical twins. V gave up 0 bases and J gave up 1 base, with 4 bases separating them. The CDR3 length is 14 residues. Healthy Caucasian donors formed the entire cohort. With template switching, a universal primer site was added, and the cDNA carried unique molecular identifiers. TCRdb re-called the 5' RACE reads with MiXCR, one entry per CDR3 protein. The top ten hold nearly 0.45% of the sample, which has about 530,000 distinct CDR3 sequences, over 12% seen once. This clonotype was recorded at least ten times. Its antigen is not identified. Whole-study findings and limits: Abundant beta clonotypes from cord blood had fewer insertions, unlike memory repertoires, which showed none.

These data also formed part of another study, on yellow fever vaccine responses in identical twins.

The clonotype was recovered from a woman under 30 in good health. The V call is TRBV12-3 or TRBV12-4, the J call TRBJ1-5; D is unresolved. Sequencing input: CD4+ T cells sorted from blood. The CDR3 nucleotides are TGTGCCAGCAGTTTAGCCGGGAGCAATCAGCCCCAGCATTTT. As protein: CASSLAGSNQPQHF.